This T cell receptor beta chain was sequenced during a study of graft-versus-host responses after intestinal transplantation. Looking at the study overall: Multivisceral, liver-intestinal, or isolated intestinal grafts were transplanted into recipients. The whole recipient group had anti-thymocyte globulin induction followed by tacrolimus and steroids for two to three years.

Concerning this clone: Its cognate antigen is unknown.

Overall study results and limits: HvG clone declines early post-transplant were associated with peak circulating GvH levels. GvH clones were identified in recipient marrow, with some first appearing in ileum or blood.

The V gene's germline CDR1 is MDHEN and CDR2 SYDVKM. This CDR3 is 15 amino acids long. The trim removed 4 bases at V and 5 bases at J, leaving 10 bases unmatched. Data came from immunoSEQ multiplex PCR; TCRdb stores just in-frame clones and leaves some out. In the table there are 90,000 to 120,000 clones, approximately 86% of which are singletons. Material: unstimulated CD4+ T cells sorted from spleen or lymph node cells, obtained before transplant. The sequence derives from a human donor who was the organ donor for an intestinal transplant. V is TRBV28 and J is TRBJ1-1, with TRBD1 matching 7 bases. The CDR3 protein is CASSSHTGERTEAFF. CDR3 DNA: TGTGCCAGCAGTTCCCACACAGGGGAGAGGACTGAAGCTTTCTTT.